The clone carrying this TCR beta chain turned up a few times. Antigen unknown. The CDR3 is 14 residues long. The ends lost 6 bases at V and 4 bases at J; junction bases unmatched: 4. Germline CDR1 is MGHDK and CDR2 is SYGVNS. TCRdb reanalysed the 5' RACE reads using MiXCR and keeps one entry per CDR3 protein. The table lists approximately 250,000 distinct CDR3 sequences, around 6.7% of them singletons, with about 0.95% in the top ten. This sample was taken from a study of T cells after yellow fever vaccination. Regarding the study as a whole: Post-booster repertoires contained most primary-vaccination clones again (about 96% CD4, around 88% CD8).

Sequenced material: CD4+ T cells sorted from PBMCs, taken on the day of the yellow fever booster vaccination. The clonotype originates from a man aged 25-45 years who received the YFV17D yellow fever vaccine. This rearrangement joins TRBV25-1 to TRBJ2-2, with 8 nucleotides matching TRBD1. This CDR3 reads CASRRTGITGELFF. The CDR3 nucleotides are TGTGCCAGCAGAAGGACAGGGATCACCGGGGAGCTGTTTTTT.